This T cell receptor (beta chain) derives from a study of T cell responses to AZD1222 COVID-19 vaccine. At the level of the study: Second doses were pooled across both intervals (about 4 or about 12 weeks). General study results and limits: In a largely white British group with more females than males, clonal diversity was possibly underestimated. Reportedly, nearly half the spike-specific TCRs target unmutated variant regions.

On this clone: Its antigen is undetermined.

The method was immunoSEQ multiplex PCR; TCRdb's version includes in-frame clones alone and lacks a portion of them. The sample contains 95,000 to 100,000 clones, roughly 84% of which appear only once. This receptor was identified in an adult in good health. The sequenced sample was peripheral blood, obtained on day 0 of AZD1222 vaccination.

CDR3 sequence (DNA): TGTGCCAGCAGCTTAAGTTCTGGGTATAATTCACCCCTCCACTTT. Amino acid sequence: CASSLSSGYNSPLHF. The gene calls are TRBV7-2 and TRBJ1-6; D gene unclear. The germline V gene has CDR1 SGHTA and CDR2 FQGNSA. The CDR3 is made up of 15 amino acids. Trimming stripped 2 bases from V and 4 bases from J, with 9 bases between. Full variable domain (missing parts from reference TRBV7-2 and TRBJ1-6): GAGVSQSPSNKVTEKGKDVELRCDPISGHTALYWYRQSLGQGLEFLIYFQGNSAPDKSGLPSDRFSAERTGGSVSTLTIQRTQQEDSAVYLCASSLSSGYNSPLHFGNGTRLTVT.